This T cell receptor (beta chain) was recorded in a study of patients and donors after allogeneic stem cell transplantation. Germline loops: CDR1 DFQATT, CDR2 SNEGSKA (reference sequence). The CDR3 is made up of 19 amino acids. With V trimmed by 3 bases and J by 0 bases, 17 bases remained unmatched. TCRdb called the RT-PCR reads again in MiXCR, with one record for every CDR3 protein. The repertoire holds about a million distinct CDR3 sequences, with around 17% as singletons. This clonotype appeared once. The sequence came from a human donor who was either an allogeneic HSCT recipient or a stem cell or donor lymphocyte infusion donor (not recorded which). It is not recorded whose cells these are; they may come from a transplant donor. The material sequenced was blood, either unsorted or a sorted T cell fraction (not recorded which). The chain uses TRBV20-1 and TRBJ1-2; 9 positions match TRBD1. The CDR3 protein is CSASAGDVGRQGANYGYTF. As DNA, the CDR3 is TGCAGTGCTAGTGCGGGAGATGTGGGACGACAGGGGGCTAACTATGGCTACACCTTC.